This TCR beta chain is from a study of CD8 T cells in ankylosing spondylitis. Notes on the study in general: Existing reports had already noted some motif variants in reactive arthritis synovial fluid and blood. Significantly higher representation of disease-linked clones was reported for matched ankylosing spondylitis synovial fluid. Roughly eight highly homologous variants made up a TCR beta motif that seemed to typify ankylosing spondylitis blood.

Concerning this clonotype itself: The target antigen is unknown.

TCRdb re-called the 5' RACE reads with MiXCR, one entry per CDR3 protein. The sample has some 340,000 distinct CDR3 sequences; about 15% are singletons. The J segment lost 1 base and the V segment lost 1 base, leaving 5 bases of the junction unmatched. This CDR3 contains 16 residues. Germline-derived CDR1 and CDR2 are SGHRS and YFSETQ. The rearrangement uses TRBV5-1 and TRBJ1-1; the match to TRBD1 covers 9 bases. The origin of this receptor is a male donor with ankylosing spondylitis or in good health (not recorded which). The sample taken for sequencing was blood, either unsorted or a sorted T cell fraction (not recorded which). The CDR3: CASSLMGQGTNTEAFF. The CDR3 bases are TGCGCCAGCAGCTTGATGGGACAGGGAACGAACACTGAAGCTTTCTTT.